This passage covers 19 T cell receptor beta chains from one sample sequenced in a study of blood T cells in healthy people across ages (dated by TCRdb to between 2015 and 2017). Library prep was done by 5' RACE. Sequenced on an Illumina HiSeq 2500. A second roughly 6 to 11 cycle PCR used a sample-barcoded 5' primer and a J-beta primer mix. TCRdb reran the public reads through fastp at Q25 and MiXCR, keeping productive beta chains. Duplicate CDR3 protein sequences are folded into a single record with the most common DNA and genes. The sample table shows roughly 1.6 million distinct CDR3 sequences, and 30% to 35% are seen once. The ten biggest clones cover roughly 10% of the sample. Input material: blood. The receptor set was obtained from a woman in her thirties in good health.

This chain joins TRBV13 and TRBJ2-6; D remains unclear. The CDR3 extends over 18 amino acids. Trimming cost V 6 bases and J 4 bases, with 22 bases left between them. Germline CDR1 is PRHDT and CDR2 is FYEKMQ (reference sequence). The CDR3 nucleotides read TGTGCCAGCAGTTTTTCATACATTTCCTCCCGAGGGGCCAACGTCCTGACTTTC. It codes for CASSFSYISSRGANVLTF.

The chain links TRBV4-1 to TRBJ1-1, with D possibly matching TRBD1 (5 bases). CDR1 is MGHRA and CDR2 is YSYEKL in the germline V gene. This CDR3 contains 13 residues. Trimming removed 3 bases from V and 6 bases from J, with 11 bases in between. Written as DNA, the CDR3 is TGCGCCAGCAGCCAGGGGCTAGTGGCTGAAGCTTTCTTT. Encoded protein: CASSQGLVAEAFF.

V gene TRBV30 combines with J gene TRBJ2-5; 10 bases match TRBD2. Matching the DNA end better, TRBJ2-7 makes the J call doubtful. The germline gives CDR1 GTSNPN, CDR2 SVGIG (reference sequence). The CDR3 is 14 residues long. The CDR3 loop reads CAWSLGLARHEQYF. The CDR3 coding sequence is TGTGCCTGGAGCTTGGGACTAGCGAGGCACGAGCAGTACTTC.

The J gene is TRBJ1-4, the V gene TRBV5-5; unclear D gene. Trimming took 3 bases from V and 0 from J, leaving 9 bases between them. The germline V gene has CDR1 SGHKS and CDR2 YYEKEE (reference sequence). This CDR3 region has 15 residues. The CDR3 DNA reads as TGTGCCAGCAGCTCCGGGCCTTCAACTAATGAAAAACTGTTTTTT. Protein: CASSSGPSTNEKLFF.

V gene TRBV20-1 combines with J gene TRBJ1-1, with 9 bases lining up with TRBD1. Trimming cost V 5 bases and J 1 base; bases outside gene matches: 8. From germline, CDR1 is DFQATT and CDR2 SNEGSKA (reference sequence). The CDR3 has 15 amino acids. The CDR3 protein is CSASSPGQGNTEAFF. The CDR3 bases are TGCAGTGCTTCCTCCCCGGGACAGGGGAACACTGAAGCTTTCTTT.

The V and J genes are TRBV6-1 and TRBJ2-1, with D perhaps TRBD2 (5 bases). The CDR3 contains 14 residues. Germline loops: CDR1 MNHNS, CDR2 SASEGT. V lost 5 bases and J lost 8, with 16 bases in between. CDR3 bases: TGTGCCAGCAGTCCGCTAGAGGGTATGGATGAGCAGTTCTTC. Translated, it gives CASSPLEGMDEQFF.

The chain joins TRBV5-1 to TRBJ2-3; D possibly corresponds to TRBD2 (5 bases). This CDR3 is built from 15 residues. V was pared by 4 bases and J by 4 bases, with 16 bases between. The germline V gene has CDR1 SGHRS and CDR2 YFSETQ. This CDR3 reads CASSLARVQADTQYF. In DNA form, the CDR3 reads TGCGCCAGCAGCCTCGCGCGGGTTCAAGCAGATACGCAGTATTTT.

In regard to this clonotype: A much larger clone lies one base from this, so it may be a read error. The chain links TRBV4-1 to TRBJ2-1; TRBD1 matches 12 bases. The CDR3 length is 17 residues. Germline values: CDR1 MGHRA, CDR2 YSYEKL. J lost 9 bases, V lost 1 base, and 10 bases had no gene match. In DNA, the CDR3 is TGCGCCAGCAGCCAAGGACCGGGACAGGGGGCGCGAAGTGAGCAGTTCTTC. This encodes CASSQGPGQGARSEQFF.

As concerns this clonotype: One base away lies a much larger clone, so this may be a sequencing read error. The chain combines TRBV29-1 with TRBJ2-3; 12 bases are a match to TRBD2. CDR3 size: 13 residues. Germline assignment: CDR1 SQVTM and CDR2 ANQGSEA. CDR3: CGVQLAGGDTQYF. DNA of the CDR3: TGCGGCGTTCAACTAGCGGGAGGAGATACGCAGTATTTT.

This clonotype was observed a handful of times. The chain links TRBV2 to TRBJ1-5; 12 bases align to TRBD1. In germline, CDR1 is SNHLY, CDR2 FYNNEI. V shed 4 bases and J 7 bases; nucleotides not matched to a gene: 5. This CDR3 comprises 15 residues. The DNA for the CDR3 is TGTGCCAGCAGTGTCTCCGGGACAGGGGGCCAGCCCCAGCATTTT. Encoded protein: CASSVSGTGGQPQHF.

This clonotype was seen a few times. This sequence joins TRBV27 and TRBJ2-1; unclear D gene. The CDR3 sequence is 13 residues long. V lost 5 bases and J lost 6, with 11 bases in between. The germline V gene has CDR1 MNHEY and CDR2 SMNVEV (reference sequence). The CDR3 bases are TGTGCCAGCAGTCCCTCGTGGATCAATGAGCAGTTCTTC. Its protein product is CASSPSWINEQFF.

The J gene is TRBJ2-1, the V gene TRBV11-2; 9 nucleotides match TRBD1. With 5 bases clipped from V and 8 bases from J, the junction kept 10 bases outside the gene matches. The CDR3 is made up of 15 amino acids. The germline V gene has CDR1 SGHAT and CDR2 FQNNGV. DNA of the CDR3: TGTGCCAGCAGCCCGGGGACAGGGAGGATCGATGAGCAGTTCTTC. Translated: CASSPGTGRIDEQFF.

On this clonotype: Compared with germline, one end of the junction differs, possibly owing to a read error. The chain has TRBV18 and TRBJ1-2, with D hard to call. Germline loops: CDR1 KGHSH, CDR2 LQKENI. This CDR3 region has 11 residues. CDR3 in DNA: TGTGCCAGCTCACCAAGCGCTGGCTGCACCTTC. Encoded protein: CASSPSAGCTF.

V usage is TRBV20-1 and J usage is TRBJ1-6, with TRBD1 matching over 8 bases. The J segment lost 7 bases and the V segment lost 3 bases, leaving 11 bases of the junction unmatched. The CDR3 consists of 16 residues. Germline assignment: CDR1 DFQATT and CDR2 SNEGSKA (reference sequence). In DNA form, the CDR3 reads TGCAGTGCTAGTGAGCAAGGGACAGGAGAAAATTCACCCCTCCACTTT. Translated: CSASEQGTGENSPLHF.

The rearrangement links TRBV6-1 to TRBJ2-5, with 7 nucleotides matching TRBD1. The CDR3 is made up of 15 amino acids. V lost 1 base and J lost 4; bases outside the gene matches: 6. Germline V lookup: CDR1 MNHNS, CDR2 SASEGT. This CDR3 reads CASSEEYRGGETQYF. The CDR3 DNA reads as TGTGCCAGCAGTGAAGAATACAGGGGTGGAGAGACCCAGTACTTC.

This clonotype was seen a few times. The chain couples TRBV20-1 to TRBJ2-7; 7 nucleotides match TRBD1. The germline gives CDR1 DFQATT, CDR2 SNEGSKA (reference sequence). The CDR3 runs to 14 residues. DNA of the CDR3: TGCAGCTCTACCTCTGGACAGGTGGCCTACGAGCAGTACTTC. Its translation is CSSTSGQVAYEQYF.

The rearrangement links TRBV27 to TRBJ2-3; D perhaps matches TRBD2 (6 bases). Trimming pared 5 bases from V and 3 bases from J, leaving 18 bases between. CDR3 length: 16 amino acids. Germline-derived CDR1 and CDR2 are MNHEY and SMNVEV (reference sequence). This CDR3 reads CASSPIPAGRTDTQYF. The CDR3 DNA reads TGTGCCAGCAGTCCTATCCCGGCGGGGCGTACAGATACGCAGTATTTT.

A few counts support this clonotype. This chain uses TRBV6-2 or TRBV6-3 with TRBJ2-7; D may be TRBD1 (6 bases). CDR1 is MNHEY, CDR2 SVGEGT, per germline. The V end lost 0 bases, the J end lost 4 bases, and 10 bases lay between the germline ends. The CDR3 is made up of 14 amino acids. CDR3 in DNA: TGTGCCAGCAGTTACTCTTGGACAGTGTACGAGCAGTACTTC. It codes for CASSYSWTVYEQYF.

The chain combines TRBV6-2 or TRBV6-3 with TRBJ1-2; no firm D call. This CDR3 comprises 15 residues. Trimming removed 0 bases at V and 2 bases at J, with 10 bases between. Germline V CDR1 and CDR2: MNHEY, SVGEGT. CDR3 in amino acids: CASSYSRHRNYGYTF. CDR3 coding DNA: TGTGCCAGCAGTTACTCCCGACACCGGAACTATGGCTACACCTTC.